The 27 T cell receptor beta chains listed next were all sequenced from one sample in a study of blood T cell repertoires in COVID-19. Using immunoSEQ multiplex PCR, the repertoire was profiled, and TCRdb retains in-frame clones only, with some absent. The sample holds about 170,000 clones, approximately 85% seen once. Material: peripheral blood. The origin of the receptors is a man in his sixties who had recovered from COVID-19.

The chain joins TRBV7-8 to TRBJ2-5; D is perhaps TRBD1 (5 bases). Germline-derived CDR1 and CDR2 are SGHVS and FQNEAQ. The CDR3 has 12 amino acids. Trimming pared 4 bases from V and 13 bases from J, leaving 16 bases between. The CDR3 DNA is TGTGCCAGCAGCTCTACAGGTCCGGAAGGGTACTTC. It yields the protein CASSSTGPEGYF.

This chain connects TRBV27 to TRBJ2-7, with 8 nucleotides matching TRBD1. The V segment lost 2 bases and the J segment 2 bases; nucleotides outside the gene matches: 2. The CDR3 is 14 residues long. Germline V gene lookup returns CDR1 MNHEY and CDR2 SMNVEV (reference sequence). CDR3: CASSLQTGAYEQYF. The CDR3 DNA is TGTGCCAGCAGTTTACAGACAGGGGCCTACGAGCAGTACTTC.

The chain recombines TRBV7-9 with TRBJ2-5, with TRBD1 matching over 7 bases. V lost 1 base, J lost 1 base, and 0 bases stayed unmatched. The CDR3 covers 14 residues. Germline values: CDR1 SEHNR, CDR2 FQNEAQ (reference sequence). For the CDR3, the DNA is TGTGCCAGCAGCTTAGGACAGGGCCAAGAGACCCAGTACTTC. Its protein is CASSLGQGQETQYF.

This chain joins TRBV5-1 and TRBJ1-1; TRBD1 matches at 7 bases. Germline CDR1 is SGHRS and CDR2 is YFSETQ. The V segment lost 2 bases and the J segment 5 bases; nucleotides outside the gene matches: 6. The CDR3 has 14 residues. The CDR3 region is CASSLQGSLTEAFF. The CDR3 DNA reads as TGCGCCAGCAGCTTACAGGGGTCGTTAACTGAAGCTTTCTTT.

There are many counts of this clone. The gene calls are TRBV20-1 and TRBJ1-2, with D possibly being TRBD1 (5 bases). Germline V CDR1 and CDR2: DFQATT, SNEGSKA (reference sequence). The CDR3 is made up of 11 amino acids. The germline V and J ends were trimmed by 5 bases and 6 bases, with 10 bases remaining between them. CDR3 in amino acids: CSAGTNDGYTF. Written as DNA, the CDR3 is TGCAGTGCTGGGACTAATGATGGCTACACCTTC.

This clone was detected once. This CDR3 is CASSEFRTGTGELFF. DNA for the CDR3: TGTGCCAGCAGTGAATTTAGGACAGGCACCGGGGAGCTGTTTTTT. The chain recombines TRBV2 with TRBJ2-2; TRBD1 matches at 7 bases. CDR1 and CDR2 (germline): SNHLY, FYNNEI. Trimming cost V 2 bases and J 4 bases; bases outside gene matches: 4. This CDR3 is built from 15 residues. The full variable domain, its missing parts supplied by reference TRBV2 and TRBJ2-2, is EPEVTQTPSHQVTQMGQEVILRCVPISNHLYFYWYRQILGQKVEFLVSFYNNEISEKSEIFDDQFSVERPDGSNFTLKIRSTKLEDSAMYFCASSEFRTGTGELFFGEGSRLTVL.

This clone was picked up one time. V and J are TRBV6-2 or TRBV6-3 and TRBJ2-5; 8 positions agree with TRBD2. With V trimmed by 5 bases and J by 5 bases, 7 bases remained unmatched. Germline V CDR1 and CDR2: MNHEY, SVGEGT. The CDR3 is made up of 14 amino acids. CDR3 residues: CASSGAGVAETQYF. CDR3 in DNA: TGTGCCAGCAGTGGAGCGGGGGTGGCGGAGACCCAGTACTTC.

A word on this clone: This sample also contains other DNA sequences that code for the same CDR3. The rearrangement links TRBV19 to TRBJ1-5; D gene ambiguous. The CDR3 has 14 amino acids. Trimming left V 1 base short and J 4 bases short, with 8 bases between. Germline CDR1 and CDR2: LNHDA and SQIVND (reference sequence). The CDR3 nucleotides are TGTGCCAGTAGTATAGCTCGAGGGAATCAGCCCCAGCATTTT. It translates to CASSIARGNQPQHF.

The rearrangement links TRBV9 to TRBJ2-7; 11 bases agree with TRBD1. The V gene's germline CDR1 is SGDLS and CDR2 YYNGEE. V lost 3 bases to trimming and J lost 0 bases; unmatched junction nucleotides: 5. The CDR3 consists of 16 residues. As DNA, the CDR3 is TGTGCCAGCAGCGCCGGAGGGACAGGGGGCTCCTACGAGCAGTACTTC. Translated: CASSAGGTGGSYEQYF.

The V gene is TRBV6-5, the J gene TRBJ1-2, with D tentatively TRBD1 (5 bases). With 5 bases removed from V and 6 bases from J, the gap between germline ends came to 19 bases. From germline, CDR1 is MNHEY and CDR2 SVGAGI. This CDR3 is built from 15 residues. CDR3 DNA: TGTGCCAGCAGTACCACAGAGCAGGGTAGTGATGGCTACACCTTC. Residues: CASSTTEQGSDGYTF.

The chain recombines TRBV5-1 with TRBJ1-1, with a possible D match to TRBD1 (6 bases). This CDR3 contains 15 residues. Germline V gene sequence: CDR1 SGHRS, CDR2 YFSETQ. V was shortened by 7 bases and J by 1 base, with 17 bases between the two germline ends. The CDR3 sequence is CASSSLDSSNTEAFF. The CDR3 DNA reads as TGCGCCAGCTCCTCGCTGGACAGCTCGAACACTGAAGCTTTCTTT.

For the CDR3, the DNA is TGTGCCACCAGCAGAGAACCTCTCGGGACAGGACAAATTAATGAGCAGTTCTTC. Its translation is CATSREPLGTGQINEQFF. The V and J genes are TRBV15 and TRBJ2-1; 8 bases map to TRBD1. Germline V gene data show CDR1 as LNHNV and CDR2 as YYDKDF (reference sequence). Trimming at V came to 0 bases and at J to 7 bases, leaving 14 bases not matched to a gene. The length of the CDR3 is 18 residues.

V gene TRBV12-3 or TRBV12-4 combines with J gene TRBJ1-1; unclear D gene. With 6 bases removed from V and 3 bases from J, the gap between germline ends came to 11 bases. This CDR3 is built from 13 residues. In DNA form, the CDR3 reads TGTGCCAGCAGGGGCCCGCTGGACACTGAAGCTTTCTTT. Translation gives CASRGPLDTEAFF.

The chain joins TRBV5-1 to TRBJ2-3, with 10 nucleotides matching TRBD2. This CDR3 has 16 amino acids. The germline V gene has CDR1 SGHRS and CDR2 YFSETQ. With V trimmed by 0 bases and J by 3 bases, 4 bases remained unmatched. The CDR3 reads CASSLVLAGETDTQYF. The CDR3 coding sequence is TGCGCCAGCAGCTTGGTGCTAGCGGGGGAAACAGATACGCAGTATTTT.

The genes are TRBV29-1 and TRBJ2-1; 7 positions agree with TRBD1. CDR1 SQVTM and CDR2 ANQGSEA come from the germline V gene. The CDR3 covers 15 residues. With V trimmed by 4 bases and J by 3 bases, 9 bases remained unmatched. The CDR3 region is CSVAYQGENYNEQFF. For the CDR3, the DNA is TGCAGCGTTGCCTACCAGGGGGAGAACTACAATGAGCAGTTCTTC.

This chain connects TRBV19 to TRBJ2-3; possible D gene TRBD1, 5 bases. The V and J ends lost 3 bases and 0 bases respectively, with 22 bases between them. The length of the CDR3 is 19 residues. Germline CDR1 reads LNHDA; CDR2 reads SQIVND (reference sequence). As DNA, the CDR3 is TGTGCCAGTAGTATTGTCTTTCGCTCGGCAGGGATTAGCACAGATACGCAGTATTTT. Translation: CASSIVFRSAGISTDTQYF.

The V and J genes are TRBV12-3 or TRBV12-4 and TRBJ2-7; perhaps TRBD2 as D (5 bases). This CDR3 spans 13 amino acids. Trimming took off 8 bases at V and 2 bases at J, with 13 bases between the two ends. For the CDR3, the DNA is TGTGCCAGCCAACGGGAAAGCCCCTACGAGCAGTACTTC. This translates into CASQRESPYEQYF.

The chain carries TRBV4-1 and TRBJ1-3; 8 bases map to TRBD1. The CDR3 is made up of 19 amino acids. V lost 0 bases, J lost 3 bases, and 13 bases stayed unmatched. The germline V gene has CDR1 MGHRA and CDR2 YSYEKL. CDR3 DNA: TGCGCCAGCAGCCAAGATCTTCTGAAGGACAGGGAAAATGGAAACACCATATATTTT. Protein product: CASSQDLLKDRENGNTIYF.

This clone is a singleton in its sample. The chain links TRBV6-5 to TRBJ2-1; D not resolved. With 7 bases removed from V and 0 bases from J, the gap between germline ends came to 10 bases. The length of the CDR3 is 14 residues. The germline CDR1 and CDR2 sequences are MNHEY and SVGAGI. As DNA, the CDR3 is TGTGCCAGCACTAGACGGAGCTCCTACAATGAGCAGTTCTTC. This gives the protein CASTRRSSYNEQFF.

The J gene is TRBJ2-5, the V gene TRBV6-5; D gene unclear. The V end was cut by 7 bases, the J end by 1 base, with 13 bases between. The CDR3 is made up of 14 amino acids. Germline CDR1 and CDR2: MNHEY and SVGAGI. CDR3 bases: TGTGCCAGCACCCTAGACCAGCCCCAAGAGACCCAGTACTTC. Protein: CASTLDQPQETQYF.

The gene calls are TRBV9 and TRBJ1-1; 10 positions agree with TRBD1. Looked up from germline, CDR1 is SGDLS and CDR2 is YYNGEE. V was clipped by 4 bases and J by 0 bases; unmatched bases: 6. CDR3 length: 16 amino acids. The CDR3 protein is CASSPGTGAVNTEAFF. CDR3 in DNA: TGTGCCAGCAGCCCAGGGACAGGGGCGGTGAACACTGAAGCTTTCTTT.

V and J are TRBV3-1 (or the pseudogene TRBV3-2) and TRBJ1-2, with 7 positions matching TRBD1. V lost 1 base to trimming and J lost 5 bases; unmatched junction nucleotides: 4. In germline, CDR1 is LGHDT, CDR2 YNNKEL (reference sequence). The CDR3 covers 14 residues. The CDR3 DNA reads TGTGCCAGCAGCCAAGGGACAGGAGTTTATGGCTACACCTTC. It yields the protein CASSQGTGVYGYTF.

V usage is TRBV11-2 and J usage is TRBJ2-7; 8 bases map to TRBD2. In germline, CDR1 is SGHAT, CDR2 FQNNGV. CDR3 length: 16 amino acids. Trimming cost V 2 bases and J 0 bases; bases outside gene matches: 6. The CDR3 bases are TGTGCCAGCAGCTTATCAGCACTAGCGGTCTCCTACGAGCAGTACTTC. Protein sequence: CASSLSALAVSYEQYF. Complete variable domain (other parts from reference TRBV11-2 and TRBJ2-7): EAGVAQSPRYKIIEKRQSVAFWCNPISGHATLYWYQQILGQGPKLLIQFQNNGVVDDSQLPKDRFSAERLKGVDSTLKIQPAKLEDSAVYLCASSLSALAVSYEQYFGPGTRLTVT.

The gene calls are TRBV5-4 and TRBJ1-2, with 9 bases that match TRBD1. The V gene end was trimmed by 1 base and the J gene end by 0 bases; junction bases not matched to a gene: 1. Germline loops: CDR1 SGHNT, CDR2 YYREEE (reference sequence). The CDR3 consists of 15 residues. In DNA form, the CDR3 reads TGTGCCAGCAGCTTGAGGACAGGGGCTAACTATGGCTACACCTTC. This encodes CASSLRTGANYGYTF.

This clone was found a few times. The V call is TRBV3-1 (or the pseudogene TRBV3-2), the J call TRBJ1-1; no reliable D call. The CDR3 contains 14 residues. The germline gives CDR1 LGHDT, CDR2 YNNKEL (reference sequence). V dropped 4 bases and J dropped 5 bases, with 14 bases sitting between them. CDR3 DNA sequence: TGTGCCAGCAGCCGTTATCAGGAGGGTACTGAAGCTTTCTTT. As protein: CASSRYQEGTEAFF.

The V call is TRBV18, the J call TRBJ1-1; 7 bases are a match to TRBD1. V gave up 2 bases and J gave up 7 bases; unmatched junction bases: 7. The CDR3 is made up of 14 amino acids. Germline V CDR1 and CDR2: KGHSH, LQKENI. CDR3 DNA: TGTGCCAGCTCACCATCAGGGGGAGTACATGAAGCTTTCTTT. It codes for CASSPSGGVHEAFF. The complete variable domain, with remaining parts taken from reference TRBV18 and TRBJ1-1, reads NAGVMQNPRHLVRRRGQEARLRCSPMKGHSHVYWYRQLPEEGLKFMVYLQKENIIDESGMPKERFSAEFPKEGPSILRIQQVVRGDSAAYFCASSPSGGVHEAFFGQGTRLTVV.

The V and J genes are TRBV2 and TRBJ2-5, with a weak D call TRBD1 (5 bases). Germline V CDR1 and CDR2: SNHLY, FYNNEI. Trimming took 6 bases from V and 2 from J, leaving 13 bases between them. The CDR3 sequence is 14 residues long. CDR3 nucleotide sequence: TGTGCCAGCAGGAAGGGGATAAATCAAGAGACCCAGTACTTC. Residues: CASRKGINQETQYF.